The present TCR beta chain was sequenced within a study of T-cell memory formation after mild COVID-19. Whole-study findings and limits: Shrinking CD4+ clones resided mostly in CM and EM, and CD8+ ones in EMRA. That cross-reactive memory joined was suggested by some responding clones appearing in pre-infection memory. From day 15 to 85, contracting clones were balanced between CD4 and CD8, whereas later expanders leaned toward CD4+.

It was 5'RACE with constant-segment primers that produced the TCR alpha and TCR beta cDNA libraries, which carried sample barcodes and UMIs. MiXCR, applied by TCRdb to the 5' RACE reads, yields one record per CDR3 protein. Of 500,000 to 600,000 distinct CDR3 sequences in the sample, roughly 18% are singletons; the top ten hold approximately 12%. In this sample, this clonotype turned up a few times. The target antigen is unknown. CDR3 size: 14 residues. Germline-derived CDR1 and CDR2 are SGHRS and YFSETQ. With 2 bases removed from V and 1 base from J, the gap between germline ends came to 9 bases. The sequence came from an adult woman who had mild COVID-19 (a few samples of this study predate the infection). Cell type and time point are not known. Sequencing input: PBMCs or a T cell subset sorted from them (not recorded which). The chain is built from TRBV5-1 and TRBJ1-1; D call uncertain. CDR3 in amino acids: CASSFQDKNTEAFF. As DNA, the CDR3 is TGCGCCAGCAGCTTTCAGGATAAGAACACTGAAGCTTTCTTT.